This T cell receptor (beta chain) was found in a study of monozygotic twins with inflammatory bowel disease. Eight reactions per sample, run separately, yielded cDNA. PCR of TCRalpha and TCRbeta cDNA was nested, with two rounds of approximately 17 and 9 cycles. Reanalyzing the 5' RACE reads, TCRdb keeps one entry per CDR3 protein, without DNA. The listing contains over 150,000 distinct CDR3 sequences. The CDR3 extends over 13 amino acids. Germline loops: CDR1 SGHTA, CDR2 FQGNSA. Sequenced sample: blood. The genes are TRBV7-2 and TRBJ2-3. The sequence derives from a human donor with ulcerative colitis or Crohn's disease, or a healthy co-twin of an affected twin (not recorded which). CDR3 amino acids: CASSLTHTDTQYF.